The subject of this entry is one TCR beta chain. The antigen is unknown. PCR was performed using 60 Vbeta and 13 Jbeta primers. Authors' data handling: Some 11 million shared chains were among the 60 million to 80 million unique TCR beta chains that a later analysis counted. Some clones are missing from TCRdb's copy, which holds only in-frame ones; the method was immunoSEQ multiplex PCR. That table gives V, J and clone size, and the DNA gave D and trimming. This sample carries about 160,000 clones, 70% to 80% of them seen once, and the ten largest clones take more than 3.5%. This sample is drawn from a study of cytomegalovirus exposure and HLA in healthy donors. For the study at large: Within the Caucasian-associated ancestry cluster were under 85% of the 398 genotyped donors.

Study-level points and caveats: Later on, an analysis showed TCR association rates differing by HLA locus, with DRB1 the most and HLA-C the fewest. Accurate prediction of HLA-A and HLA-B alleles (for most subjects) was reportedly achieved from TCR beta sequences.

The sequencing sample was made of PBMCs. This receptor was obtained from a man aged 35-49 years in good health and CMV-seronegative.

The CDR3 sequence is CASSLPLGLAVPDTQYF. The CDR3 DNA reads TGTGCCAGCAGCTTACCTTTGGGTCTAGCGGTTCCAGATACGCAGTATTTT. This chain links TRBV13 with TRBJ2-3, with 7 bases aligning to TRBD2. Per germline, CDR1 PRHDT and CDR2 FYEKMQ (reference sequence). CDR3 length equals 17 residues. After removal of 2 bases from V and 4 bases from J, the junction contained 12 bases not matched to a gene.